The 31 T cell receptor beta chains in this list originate from one sample, sequenced in a study of blood T cells in healthy people across ages. A second PCR, run for about 7 to 11 cycles, used a sample-barcoded 5' primer plus a J-beta primer mix. Using its own MiXCR run on the 5' RACE reads, TCRdb lists one record per CDR3 protein. The sample shows hundreds of thousands of distinct CDR3 sequences, about half of them seen only once. Sequencing was done on a sample of blood. The receptors shown here come from a woman aged 55 to 70 in good health.

About this clonotype: Sequence at one end of the junction differs from germline and may be a read error. The rearrangement uses TRBV6-2 or TRBV6-3 and TRBJ1-5; D perhaps matches TRBD1 (5 bases). The CDR3 extends over 13 amino acids. CDR1 and CDR2 from the germline V gene are MNHEY and SVGEGT. In DNA form, the CDR3 reads TGTGGCAGCAGTTACGAGGGGTTTCAGCCCCAGCATTTT. Translated, it gives CGSSYEGFQPQHF.

This clonotype appeared a few times. The CDR3 DNA follows: TGCGCCAGCAGCATTGGGACTAGCGGGAGGACAGATACGCAGTATTTT. The encoded protein is CASSIGTSGRTDTQYF. The V and J genes are TRBV5-1 and TRBJ2-3, with 15 bases matching TRBD2. This CDR3 region has 16 residues. The germline V gene has CDR1 SGHRS and CDR2 YFSETQ. V lost 4 bases and J lost 3; bases outside the gene matches: 3.

V usage is TRBV4-3 and J usage is TRBJ1-2; no clear D gene. The length of the CDR3 is 15 residues. Between the trimmed V and J ends, which lost 1 base and 4 bases, there was a span of 13 bases. Per the germline V gene, CDR1 is LGHNA and CDR2 is YSLEER. DNA of the CDR3: TGCGCCAGCAGCCAAGCTAGTGGCGGGGTCTATGGCTACACCTTC. Amino acid sequence: CASSQASGGVYGYTF.

The V call is TRBV27, the J call TRBJ1-1; D is unresolved. V gave up 7 bases and J gave up 1 base, with 19 bases separating them. Germline V gene lookup returns CDR1 MNHEY and CDR2 SMNVEV (reference sequence). The CDR3 consists of 16 residues. The CDR3 DNA follows: TGTGCCAGCATCCCGAGAGCACGTCAATCGAACACTGAAGCTTTCTTT. Its translation: CASIPRARQSNTEAFF.

The chain employs TRBV27 and TRBJ2-3, with 8 nucleotides matching TRBD2. J lost 6 bases, V lost 0 bases, and 8 bases had no gene match. Germline CDR1 is MNHEY and CDR2 is SMNVEV (reference sequence). This CDR3 has 16 amino acids. CDR3 sequence: CASSLSKREQKDTQYF. Here the CDR3 DNA reads TGTGCCAGCAGTTTATCGAAGCGGGAGCAAAAGGATACGCAGTATTTT.

This clonotype was observed a handful of times. The CDR3 is CASSQESSGASEQYF. The CDR3 DNA follows: TGTGCCAGCAGCCAAGAGTCTAGCGGGGCAAGCGAGCAGTACTTC. This chain uses TRBV3-1 with TRBJ2-7, with TRBD2 matching 9 bases. V was clipped by 0 bases and J by 6 bases; unmatched bases: 6. The CDR3 contains 15 residues. CDR1 is LGHDT, CDR2 YNNKEL, per germline (reference sequence).

This clonotype was observed a few times. V is TRBV27 and J is TRBJ1-5; 7 positions match TRBD1. Germline values: CDR1 MNHEY, CDR2 SMNVEV (reference sequence). The CDR3 runs to 15 residues. The junction had 4 bases not matched to a gene; V was cut back by 4 bases and J by 1 base. CDR3 sequence: CASSSGQISNQPQHF. The CDR3 bases are TGTGCCAGCAGTTCGGGACAGATCAGCAATCAGCCCCAGCATTTT.

This clonotype was found a few times. Possible read error: a much larger clone is one base away. The V gene is TRBV5-1, the J gene TRBJ2-7; D might be TRBD1 (6 bases). Germline loops: CDR1 SGHRS, CDR2 YFSETQ. The CDR3 consists of 14 residues. V was pared by 4 bases and J by 6 bases, with 17 bases between. In DNA, the CDR3 is TGCGCCAGCAGCGTGAACAGGCAGGGGCGCGAGCAGTACTTC. Translation gives CASSVNRQGREQYF.

The rearrangement joins TRBV29-1 to TRBJ2-5; D remains unclear. Germline V lookup: CDR1 SQVTM, CDR2 ANQGSEA. This CDR3 spans 14 amino acids. Trimming took 4 bases from V and 5 from J, leaving 17 bases between them. This chain's CDR3 is CSVVVVGKGETQYF. DNA for the CDR3: TGCAGCGTTGTTGTGGTGGGGAAAGGGGAGACCCAGTACTTC. Full variable domain (missing parts from reference TRBV29-1 and TRBJ2-5): SAVISQKPSRDICQRGTSLTIQCQVDSQVTMMFWYRQQPGQSLTLIATANQGSEATYESGFVIDKFPISRPNLTFSTLTVSNMSPEDSSIYLCSVVVVGKGETQYFGPGTRLLVL.

This chain uses TRBV5-1 with TRBJ1-2, with D possibly matching TRBD1 (5 bases). The CDR3 length is 12 residues. Per the germline V gene, CDR1 is SGHRS and CDR2 is YFSETQ. The V end was cut by 4 bases, the J end by 7 bases, with 11 bases between. For the CDR3, the DNA is TGCGCCAGCAGCACGGGGGACTCTGGCTACACCTTC. This translates into CASSTGDSGYTF.

This chain uses TRBV28 with TRBJ2-7; D gene unclear. Trimming stripped 5 bases from V and 0 bases from J, with 11 bases between. The germline CDR1 and CDR2 sequences are MDHEN and SYDVKM. This CDR3 has 14 residues. CDR3 in DNA: TGTGCCAGCAGTCCGTCAGCGCTCTCCTACGAGCAGTACTTC. Translated: CASSPSALSYEQYF.

This clonotype was counted at least ten times. The V and J genes are TRBV20-1 and TRBJ2-5; 11 bases agree with TRBD2. V lost 2 bases and J lost 1; bases outside the gene matches: 3. The CDR3 runs to 15 residues. In germline, CDR1 is DFQATT, CDR2 SNEGSKA (reference sequence). The CDR3 is CSARPSGRPQETQYF. The CDR3, as DNA: TGCAGTGCTAGACCTAGCGGGAGGCCCCAAGAGACCCAGTACTTC.

This chain joins TRBV7-2 and TRBJ2-3; D tentatively reads TRBD1 or TRBD2 (5 bases each). Germline lookup yields CDR1 SGHTA and CDR2 FQGNSA. CDR3 length: 15 amino acids. V was trimmed by 2 bases and J by 0 bases, leaving 9 bases between them. CDR3 region: CASSLYWDSTDTQYF. In nucleotides, the CDR3 is TGTGCCAGCAGCTTATACTGGGACAGCACAGATACGCAGTATTTT.

This chain uses TRBV5-1 with TRBJ2-5; D not certain. Trimming left V 4 bases short and J 5 bases short, with 9 bases between. The CDR3 covers 12 residues. CDR1 is SGHRS and CDR2 is YFSETQ in the germline V gene. CDR3 protein: CASSPDKETQYF. CDR3 DNA sequence: TGCGCCAGCAGCCCCGACAAGGAGACCCAGTACTTC.

This sequence joins TRBV18 and TRBJ2-3; no clear D gene. Trimming pared 0 bases from V and 3 bases from J, leaving 10 bases between. Germline values: CDR1 KGHSH, CDR2 LQKENI. CDR3 length: 15 amino acids. CDR3 bases: TGTGCCAGCTCACCACCCGCGAGTGGAACAGATACGCAGTATTTT. Translating it yields CASSPPASGTDTQYF.

The chain recombines TRBV6-6 with TRBJ2-1; D is unresolved. From germline, CDR1 is MNHNY and CDR2 SVGAGI (reference sequence). CDR3 length equals 15 residues. V was shortened by 6 bases and J by 3 bases, with 15 bases between the two germline ends. CDR3 nucleotides: TGTGCCAGCAGCCAACAGTTTTATGGCTACAATGAGCAGTTCTTC. Encoded protein: CASSQQFYGYNEQFF.

V usage is TRBV7-9 and J usage is TRBJ2-3, with TRBD1 as a possible D gene (6 bases). This CDR3 has 14 residues. Between the trimmed V and J ends, which lost 2 bases and 2 bases, there was a span of 8 bases. Germline V gives CDR1 SEHNR, CDR2 FQNEAQ (reference sequence). CDR3 residues: CASSLLGATDTQYF. CDR3 sequence (DNA): TGTGCCAGCAGCTTACTGGGGGCCACAGATACGCAGTATTTT. The full variable domain, with the rest looked up from reference TRBV7-9 and TRBJ2-3, is DTGVSQNPRHKITKRGQNVTFRCDPISEHNRLYWYRQTLGQGPEFLTYFQNEAQLEKSRLLSDRFSAERPKGSFSTLEIQRTEQGDSAMYLCASSLLGATDTQYFGPGTRLTVL.

There are a few counts of this clonotype. This rearrangement joins TRBV29-1 to TRBJ1-1; D gene ambiguous. The CDR3 loop spans 11 amino acids. Germline V gene data show CDR1 as SQVTM and CDR2 as ANQGSEA. V was shortened by 4 bases and J by 3 bases, with 6 bases between the two germline ends. In DNA, the CDR3 is TGCAGCGTTGTAGGGTACACTGAAGCTTTCTTT. Protein: CSVVGYTEAFF.

In nucleotides, the CDR3 is TGCAGTGCTAGAGATCGAATCAGCGTCCACGAGCAGTACTTC. Translating it yields CSARDRISVHEQYF. V gene TRBV20-1 combines with J gene TRBJ2-7, with D unclear. This CDR3 region has 14 residues. Trimming removed 0 bases from V and 5 bases from J, with 14 bases in between. Looked up from germline, CDR1 is DFQATT and CDR2 is SNEGSKA (reference sequence).

This clonotype was picked up a small number of times. The rearrangement links TRBV20-1 to TRBJ2-5; 8 bases map to TRBD2. The germline V gene encodes CDR1 DFQATT and CDR2 SNEGSKA (reference sequence). This CDR3 is built from 14 residues. The V gene end was trimmed by 0 bases and the J gene end by 4 bases; junction bases not matched to a gene: 4. The CDR3 bases are TGCAGTGCTAGAGATAGGCTAGCGGGAGAGACCCAGTACTTC. Protein sequence: CSARDRLAGETQYF.

The J gene is TRBJ2-7, the V gene TRBV29-1; TRBD1 is a possible D gene (7 bases). This CDR3 contains 12 residues. V was clipped by 3 bases and J by 12 bases, with 18 bases between them. Looked up from germline, CDR1 is SQVTM and CDR2 is ANQGSEA. CDR3 in amino acids: CSVEEGASAAYF. In nucleotides, the CDR3 is TGCAGCGTTGAGGAGGGGGCGAGCGCGGCGTACTTC.

This chain uses TRBV29-1 with TRBJ2-7; 11 bases map to TRBD2. J lost 4 bases, V lost 6 bases, and 8 bases had no gene match. The CDR3 covers 14 residues. Looked up from germline, CDR1 is SQVTM and CDR2 is ANQGSEA. The CDR3 reads CSVQLAGAGYEQYF. The DNA for the CDR3 is TGCAGCGTACAACTAGCGGGAGCGGGTTACGAGCAGTACTTC.

V is TRBV30 and J is TRBJ1-4; D is perhaps TRBD1 (5 bases). CDR1 and CDR2 from the germline V gene are GTSNPN and SVGIG (reference sequence). The length of the CDR3 is 14 residues. The V end lost 2 bases, the J end lost 3 bases, and 10 bases lay between the germline ends. CDR3 in amino acids: CAWSQGTANEKLFF. The CDR3 DNA sequence: TGTGCCTGGAGTCAGGGCACTGCTAATGAAAAACTGTTTTTT. Together with reference TRBV30 and TRBJ1-4, the CDR3 gives the full variable domain: SQTIHQWPATLVQPVGSPLSLECTVEGTSNPNLYWYRQAAGRGLQLLFYSVGIGQISSEVPQNLSASRPQDRQFILSSKKLLLSDSGFYLCAWSQGTANEKLFFGSGTQLSVL.

The V and J genes are TRBV7-9 and TRBJ2-4; a weak D match, TRBD1 (6 bases). The germline gives CDR1 SEHNR, CDR2 FQNEAQ (reference sequence). There are 11 residues in the CDR3. V was clipped by 6 bases and J by 8 bases, with 8 bases between them. CDR3: CASRAGDIQYF. The CDR3 nucleotides are TGTGCCAGCAGGGCAGGGGACATTCAGTACTTC.

This clonotype was counted a few times. The chain recombines TRBV28 with TRBJ2-7; TRBD2 matches at 12 bases. The V segment lost 5 bases and the J segment 0 bases; nucleotides outside the gene matches: 14. The germline V gene has CDR1 MDHEN and CDR2 SYDVKM. The CDR3 has 19 amino acids. The CDR3 reads CASSAGTSGFYDSSYEQYF. Here the CDR3 DNA reads TGTGCCAGCAGTGCCGGGACTAGCGGGTTTTACGATAGCTCCTACGAGCAGTACTTC.

In the case of this clonotype: It may be a read error: a sequence one base away is much more abundant. No conserved phenylalanine or tryptophan ends this CDR3, so it is likely a read error. This rearrangement joins TRBV4-2 to TRBJ2-4; weak D call: TRBD1 (6 bases). V was pared by 0 bases and J by 0 bases, with 15 bases between. The CDR3 length is 18 residues. Germline V gene sequence: CDR1 LGHNA, CDR2 YNFKEQ. This CDR3 is CASSQDSRTAQAKNIQYV. The CDR3 bases are TGTGCCAGCAGCCAAGATAGTAGGACAGCCCAAGCCAAAAACATTCAGTACGTC.

The V and J genes are TRBV28 and TRBJ2-1; 7 nucleotides match TRBD1. The CDR3 extends over 15 amino acids. Germline CDR1 reads MDHEN; CDR2 reads SYDVKM. After removal of 5 bases from V and 2 bases from J, the junction contained 6 bases not matched to a gene. For the CDR3, the DNA is TGTGCCAGCAGTGACACAGGGGATACCTACAATGAGCAGTTCTTC. Translating it yields CASSDTGDTYNEQFF.

This clonotype was detected only a few times. The chain recombines TRBV15 with TRBJ2-5; D might be TRBD1 (6 bases). The germline gives CDR1 LNHNV, CDR2 YYDKDF (reference sequence). This CDR3 spans 15 amino acids. V lost 1 base to trimming and J lost 2 bases, with 11 bases between them. CDR3 nucleotides: TGTGCCACCAGCAGAGGGGGTGGACAGCAAGAGACCCAGTACTTC. This sequence encodes CATSRGGGQQETQYF.

A few counts support this clonotype. The rearrangement uses TRBV20-1 and TRBJ2-3; possibly TRBD2 for D (6 bases). V gave up 6 bases and J gave up 2 bases, with 21 bases separating them. Germline CDR1 and CDR2: DFQATT and SNEGSKA (reference sequence). The CDR3 extends over 16 amino acids. CDR3 in DNA: TGCAGTGCCCTAGAGGGTCCTAGCGCCTACACAGATACGCAGTATTTT. Translated: CSALEGPSAYTDTQYF.

This clonotype was seen a few times. The chain is built from TRBV4-2 and TRBJ2-7, with D hard to call. This CDR3 is built from 15 residues. Looked up from germline, CDR1 is LGHNA and CDR2 is YNFKEQ. Trimming took off 0 bases at V and 0 bases at J, with 9 bases between the two ends. CDR3 nucleotides: TGTGCCAGCAGCCAAGAATCCCAGAGCTCCTACGAGCAGTACTTC. Residues: CASSQESQSSYEQYF.

The DNA of the CDR3 is TGTGCCAGCAGTTCCTTGGACAGGGGGTGGTCACCCCTCCACTTT. The encoded protein is CASSSLDRGWSPLHF. J is TRBJ1-6 and V is TRBV27; 10 positions match TRBD1. J was trimmed by 10 bases and V by 4 bases; bases with no gene match: 7. The CDR3 is 15 residues long. In germline, CDR1 is MNHEY, CDR2 SMNVEV (reference sequence).